Presented here are 26 T cell receptor beta chains from one specimen sequenced in a study of post-analysis software for immune sequencing data. General study findings and limits: Controls showed lower frequencies than patients for four to six TRBV segments, and TRBV5-6, TRBV5-1 and TRBV20-1 were among these.

No cognate antigen is known for these TCRs. Every TCR beta cDNA library bore unique molecular identifiers. Each CDR3 protein is one row after TCRdb ran MiXCR on the PCR reads. Here the sample spans approximately 260,000 distinct CDR3 sequences, just over 35% being singletons. Sequencing was done on a sample of blood. All receptors derive from a girl between 10 and 17 years old with multiple sclerosis.

The rearrangement joins TRBV20-1 to TRBJ2-1; 7 bases map to TRBD2. The CDR3 loop spans 14 amino acids. The germline V gene encodes CDR1 DFQATT and CDR2 SNEGSKA (reference sequence). V shed 0 bases and J 10 bases; nucleotides not matched to a gene: 9. The CDR3 DNA sequence: TGCAGTGCTAGAGATCCCGGGAGGAGTATAGAGCAGTTCTTC. Translation: CSARDPGRSIEQFF.

The chain has TRBV29-1 and TRBJ2-7; TRBD1 aligns across 7 bases. J gave up 2 bases and V 8 bases, and 6 bases lay outside the gene matches. CDR1 SQVTM and CDR2 ANQGSEA come from the germline V gene. The CDR3 has 12 residues. The chain's CDR3 is CSSRDSPYEQYF. As DNA, the CDR3 is TGCAGCTCACGGGACAGCCCCTACGAGCAGTACTTC.

Many counts were recorded for this clonotype. The V and J genes are TRBV6-5 and TRBJ2-1, with 9 bases that match TRBD1. V shed 6 bases, J shed 9 bases, and the junction held 12 bases outside the gene matches. Looked up from germline, CDR1 is MNHEY and CDR2 is SVGAGI. This CDR3 has 15 residues. The CDR3 DNA sequence: TGTGCCAGCAGCCCTCCTTTCGGGACAGGGCCTGAGCAGTTCTTC. This gives the protein CASSPPFGTGPEQFF.

CDR3 region: CASRKQGANTEAFF. CDR3 DNA: TGCGCCAGCCGCAAACAGGGGGCGAACACTGAAGCTTTCTTT. The gene calls are TRBV4-1 and TRBJ1-1, with 9 bases matching TRBD1. Germline loops: CDR1 MGHRA, CDR2 YSYEKL. The CDR3 sequence is 14 residues long. V dropped 8 bases and J dropped 1; count of bases not matched to a gene: 5.

The rearrangement links TRBV15 to TRBJ2-5, with 9 bases fitting TRBD1. The trim removed 0 bases at V and 1 base at J, leaving 0 bases unmatched. This CDR3 is 15 amino acids long. CDR1 and CDR2 from the germline V gene are LNHNV and YYDKDF (reference sequence). CDR3 in amino acids: CATSREDRGQETQYF. The CDR3 DNA is TGTGCCACCAGCAGAGAGGACAGGGGCCAAGAGACCCAGTACTTC.

The CDR3 bases are TGTGCCAGCAGCGGAGGGACAGGGAGTAATTCACCCCTCCACTTT. Translated: CASSGGTGSNSPLHF. The chain has TRBV9 and TRBJ1-6; 9 nucleotides agree with TRBD1. Trimming took 3 bases from V and 6 from J; bases not matched to a gene: 4. The CDR3 sequence is 15 residues long. Looked up from germline, CDR1 is SGDLS and CDR2 is YYNGEE.

The chain is built from TRBV28 and TRBJ1-1, with D possibly TRBD1 on 5 matching bases. Germline V CDR1 and CDR2: MDHEN, SYDVKM. The CDR3 is 12 residues long. Trimming pared 11 bases from V and 3 bases from J, leaving 13 bases between. The CDR3 DNA is TGTGCCGGCCTTGGGACGGACACTGAAGCTTTCTTT. Protein sequence: CAGLGTDTEAFF.

To note about this clonotype: Since a much larger clone is just one base distant, this may be a read error. V usage is TRBV6-5 and J usage is TRBJ2-5, with D perhaps given as TRBD1 or TRBD2 (5 bases each). The length of the CDR3 is 14 residues. Germline lookup yields CDR1 MNHEY and CDR2 SVGAGI. Trimming removed 6 bases from V and 11 bases from J, with 22 bases in between. The CDR3: CASSYGALGDEQYF. The CDR3 DNA reads as TGTGCCAGCAGCTACGGGGCTTTAGGGGATGAGCAGTACTTC.

In this sample, this clonotype turned up many times. V and J are TRBV12-3 or TRBV12-4 and TRBJ2-3, with 7 bases matching TRBD2. CDR3 length: 12 residues. The V segment lost 3 bases and the J segment 12 bases; nucleotides outside the gene matches: 6. DNA for the CDR3: TGTGCCAGCAGTTTGGGCGGGAGTCACCAGTATTTT. It yields the protein CASSLGGSHQYF.

Remarks on this clonotype: At one end, the junction sequence differs from germline, possibly due to a read error. The CDR3 sequence is CASSLVGGRTEAFF. In DNA, the CDR3 is TGTGCCAGCAGCTTGGTAGGGGGGAGGACTGAAGCTTTCTTT. V is TRBV5-1 and J is TRBJ1-1; D is perhaps TRBD1 (6 bases). The CDR3 has 14 amino acids. Germline V gene data show CDR1 as SGHRS and CDR2 as YFSETQ.

Details on this clonotype: A much larger clone lies a single base off, so this may be a read error. The CDR3 sequence: CASSGTQGASYNEQYF. The CDR3 DNA is TGCGCCAGCAGCGGGACACAGGGGGCTTCCTACAATGAGCAGTACTTC. V gene TRBV5-1 combines with J gene TRBJ2-1; the match to TRBD1 covers 9 bases. With the DNA end fitting TRBJ2-7 better, the J assignment may be wrong. This CDR3 has 16 amino acids. CDR1 and CDR2 from the germline V gene are SGHRS and YFSETQ.

This clonotype was recorded at least ten times. This rearrangement joins TRBV28 to TRBJ1-5; no firm D call. Germline-derived CDR1 and CDR2 are MDHEN and SYDVKM. CDR3 size: 14 residues. V was cut by 2 bases and J by 2 bases, with 7 bases left in between. CDR3 sequence (DNA): TGTGCCAGCAGTTTACCGGGAGGCAATCAGCCCCAGCATTTT. Amino acids: CASSLPGGNQPQHF.

This rearrangement joins TRBV18 to TRBJ1-1; D unresolved. The CDR3 totals 13 residues. In germline, CDR1 is KGHSH, CDR2 LQKENI. Trimming left V 0 bases short and J 0 bases short, with 2 bases between. The DNA of the CDR3 is TGTGCCAGCTCACCACCGGTGAACACTGAAGCTTTCTTT. This encodes CASSPPVNTEAFF. The full variable domain, completed using reference TRBV18 and TRBJ1-1, is NAGVMQNPRHLVRRRGQEARLRCSPMKGHSHVYWYRQLPEEGLKFMVYLQKENIIDESGMPKERFSAEFPKEGPSILRIQQVVRGDSAAYFCASSPPVNTEAFFGQGTRLTVV.

In regard to this clonotype: Just one base apart from a much larger clone, this may be a read error. The chain couples TRBV6-1 to TRBJ2-7, with D possibly matching TRBD2 (5 bases). Trimming left V 5 bases short and J 3 bases short, with 11 bases between. Germline V gene data show CDR1 as MNHNS and CDR2 as SASEGT. The CDR3 extends over 13 amino acids. CDR3 protein: CASSIVGDYEQYF. The CDR3 DNA reads as TGTGCCAGCAGTATAGTGGGAGACTACGAGCAGTACTTC.

This clonotype was detected only a few times. The chain carries TRBV7-2 and TRBJ1-1; 10 nucleotides match TRBD1. Trimming removed 5 bases from V and 8 bases from J; junction bases left unmatched: 11. Germline V gene lookup returns CDR1 SGHTA and CDR2 FQGNSA. The CDR3 sequence is 15 residues long. CDR3 DNA: TGTGCCAGCAGCCCGAACCGGGACAGGGGCTCAGAAGCTTTCTTT. Amino acids: CASSPNRDRGSEAFF. Complete variable domain (other parts from reference TRBV7-2 and TRBJ1-1): GAGVSQSPSNKVTEKGKDVELRCDPISGHTALYWYRQSLGQGLEFLIYFQGNSAPDKSGLPSDRFSAERTGGSVSTLTIQRTQQEDSAVYLCASSPNRDRGSEAFFGQGTRLTVV.

Details on this clonotype: Given a much more abundant clone one base away, this may be a read error. This chain uses TRBV25-1 with TRBJ1-4; 8 bases map to TRBD1. From germline, CDR1 is MGHDK and CDR2 SYGVNS. CDR3 length: 12 residues. This chain's CDR3 is CAAGGAGEKLCF. The CDR3 DNA sequence: TGTGCCGCAGGGGGCGCCGGGGAAAAACTGTGTTTT.

The chain couples TRBV5-1 to TRBJ1-4; maybe TRBD1 (5 bases). The germline V gene encodes CDR1 SGHRS and CDR2 YFSETQ. V dropped 4 bases and J dropped 3 bases, with 10 bases sitting between them. The CDR3 spans 14 residues. The CDR3 region is CASSVGQANEKLFF. CDR3 DNA sequence: TGCGCCAGCAGCGTAGGACAAGCTAATGAAAAACTGTTTTTT.

This clonotype was observed at least ten times. The CDR3 sequence: CSVAAGGFDSPLHF. The DNA of the CDR3 is TGCAGCGTTGCAGCAGGGGGTTTCGATTCACCCCTCCACTTT. This chain connects TRBV29-1 to TRBJ1-6, with 7 bases identical to TRBD1. Germline V gives CDR1 SQVTM, CDR2 ANQGSEA. V was clipped by 4 bases and J by 8 bases; unmatched bases: 8. CDR3 length equals 14 residues.

V and J are TRBV6-6 and TRBJ2-3, with 10 bases lining up with TRBD1. Germline V gene data show CDR1 as MNHNY and CDR2 as SVGAGI (reference sequence). Losses at the gene ends were 10 bases for V and 3 bases for J; bases not matched to a gene: 7. This CDR3 is 14 amino acids long. The CDR3, as DNA: TGTGCCATCCATTCGGGACAGGGGACAGATACGCAGTATTTT. Amino acid sequence: CAIHSGQGTDTQYF.

This chain connects TRBV19 to TRBJ2-1; 10 positions agree with TRBD1. V lost 3 bases, J lost 9 bases, and 14 bases stayed unmatched. This CDR3 comprises 17 residues. In germline, CDR1 is LNHDA, CDR2 SQIVND (reference sequence). CDR3 in amino acids: CASSIFATGTGVGEQFF. In DNA, the CDR3 is TGTGCCAGTAGTATCTTCGCAACGGGGACAGGGGTAGGTGAGCAGTTCTTC.

At least ten counts were recorded for this clonotype. This chain connects TRBV20-1 to TRBJ2-5; 8 bases fit TRBD2. V dropped 5 bases and J dropped 5; count of bases not matched to a gene: 4. In germline, CDR1 is DFQATT, CDR2 SNEGSKA (reference sequence). The CDR3 consists of 12 residues. The CDR3 nucleotides read TGCAGTGCTCTTCAGCGGGAGGAGACCCAGTACTTC. Protein product: CSALQREETQYF.

This clonotype was seen repeatedly, ten times or more. The rearrangement links TRBV3-1 to TRBJ1-4; 9 bases agree with TRBD1. Per germline, CDR1 LGHDT and CDR2 YNNKEL (reference sequence). Trimming removed 0 bases from V and 11 bases from J; junction bases left unmatched: 7. CDR3 length: 15 amino acids. The CDR3 loop reads CASSQDPGQGFKLFF. The CDR3 region has the DNA TGTGCCAGCAGCCAAGACCCCGGACAGGGGTTTAAACTGTTTTTT.

The V gene is TRBV5-1, the J gene TRBJ1-5; weak D call: TRBD1 (5 bases). Germline CDR1 is SGHRS and CDR2 is YFSETQ. V lost 1 base, J lost 0 bases, and 14 bases lay in between. The CDR3 is 17 residues long. CDR3: CASSLKGRGYSNQPQHF. The CDR3 nucleotides read TGCGCCAGCAGCTTGAAGGGGCGTGGGTATAGCAATCAGCCCCAGCATTTT.

This clonotype was seen just once. This chain links TRBV7-3 with TRBJ2-5; D gene uncertain. Trimming took off 5 bases at V and 1 base at J, with 11 bases between the two ends. CDR3 length: 14 residues. Looked up from germline, CDR1 is SGHTA and CDR2 is FQGTGA. CDR3: CASSLQISQETQYF. The CDR3 nucleotides are TGTGCCAGCAGCCTACAGATATCCCAAGAGACCCAGTACTTC.

This sequence joins TRBV7-2 and TRBJ2-4; D remains unclear. This CDR3 has 15 residues. Looked up from germline, CDR1 is SGHTA and CDR2 is FQGNSA. V shed 4 bases and J shed 0 bases, with 10 bases lying between them. CDR3 sequence: CASSYPTLAKNIQYF. The CDR3 DNA sequence: TGTGCCAGCAGCTACCCCACGCTAGCCAAAAACATTCAGTACTTC.

Ten or more counts support this clonotype. This chain's CDR3 is CSASRDWDEKLFF. CDR3 DNA: TGCAGTGCTTCCCGGGACTGGGATGAAAAACTGTTTTTT. This chain links TRBV20-1 with TRBJ1-4, with D tentatively TRBD1 (5 bases). The length of the CDR3 is 13 residues. CDR1 is DFQATT and CDR2 is SNEGSKA in the germline V gene (reference sequence). Trimming took off 5 bases at V and 6 bases at J, with 13 bases between the two ends.